The next 28 T cell receptor beta chains were all read from a single sample in a study of T-cell reconstitution after alpha-beta-depleted transplantation in children. As it was prepared, the TCRbeta library received unique molecular identifiers. A single record per CDR3 protein comes from TCRdb applying MiXCR to the PCR reads. The sample has 250,000 to 300,000 distinct CDR3 sequences, around a tenth seen once. The specimen was PBMCs, collected before TCRalphabeta/CD19-depleted stem cell transplant. The receptors shown here come from a boy under two years old with acute myeloid leukemia, due to receive a stem cell transplant.

This clonotype was observed many times. The final CDR3 position lacks the conserved phenylalanine or tryptophan, pointing to a likely read error. The limits of the CDR3 on the DNA are not certain, so only TCRdb's listed CDR3 is given. The V and J genes are TRBV12-3 or TRBV12-4 and TRBJ2-7; TRBD1 was called by the table and not checked on the DNA. The CDR3 is 8 residues long, ends included. The CDR3 loop is CASSSPLL.

This clonotype was seen repeatedly, ten times or more. The chain combines TRBV9 with TRBJ2-2; the match to TRBD2 covers 14 bases. This CDR3 is built from 16 residues. Unmatched junction bases numbered 3, after V lost 4 bases and J lost 4 bases. CDR1 is SGDLS, CDR2 YYNGEE, per germline. The CDR3 spells CASSPGLAGGTGELFF. DNA for the CDR3: TGTGCCAGCAGCCCCGGACTAGCGGGAGGCACCGGGGAGCTGTTTTTT.

This clonotype was seen repeatedly, ten times or more. This chain uses TRBV10-3 with TRBJ2-3; 9 nucleotides match TRBD1. V was pared by 4 bases and J by 1 base, with 3 bases of the junction left unmatched. The CDR3 runs 15 residues. Germline V lookup: CDR1 ENHRY, CDR2 SYGVKD. For the CDR3, the DNA is TGTGCCATCAGTGGGACAGGGGATGGCACAGATACGCAGTATTTT. This encodes CAISGTGDGTDTQYF.

The gene calls are TRBV28 and TRBJ2-1; D might be TRBD2 (6 bases). The CDR3 extends over 18 amino acids. Trimming took off 3 bases at V and 12 bases at J, with 30 bases between the two ends. Germline V gene sequence: CDR1 MDHEN, CDR2 SYDVKM. The DNA of the CDR3 is TGTGCCAGCAGTTTCCCCGTCTGGCGGGGCCTCTCTCCTAAGGGGCAGTTCTTC. Its protein is CASSFPVWRGLSPKGQFF.

This clonotype was seen many times. The chain joins TRBV11-2 to TRBJ2-5, with 9 bases lining up with TRBD2. The germline CDR1 and CDR2 sequences are SGHAT and FQNNGV. Trimming removed 2 bases from V and 1 base from J; junction bases left unmatched: 11. CDR3 length: 18 amino acids. The CDR3 bases are TGTGCCAGCAGCTTAAGGCCTCGGGGCGGGAGGGCCCAAGAGACCCAGTACTTC. As protein: CASSLRPRGGRAQETQYF.

This clonotype was recorded many times. J is TRBJ2-1 and V is TRBV7-9, with 7 bases identical to TRBD1. The germline V gene encodes CDR1 SEHNR and CDR2 FQNEAQ (reference sequence). The CDR3 totals 16 residues. Losses at the gene ends were 5 bases for V and 1 base for J; bases not matched to a gene: 8. The CDR3 DNA follows: TGTGCCAGCAGCACCGGACAGGCCCTTTCCTACAATGAGCAGTTCTTC. It specifies CASSTGQALSYNEQFF. The full variable domain, with the rest looked up from reference TRBV7-9 and TRBJ2-1, is DTGVSQNPRHKITKRGQNVTFRCDPISEHNRLYWYRQTLGQGPEFLTYFQNEAQLEKSRLLSDRFSAERPKGSFSTLEIQRTEQGDSAMYLCASSTGQALSYNEQFFGPGTRLTVL.

On this clonotype: A read error may be the cause here, since a much bigger clone is one base away. The chain combines TRBV7-8 with TRBJ2-1; no reliable D call. The CDR3 has 15 amino acids. Germline CDR1 reads SGHVS; CDR2 reads FQNEAQ. The CDR3: CASSTRRISGNDQFF. The CDR3 nucleotides are TGTGCCAGCAGCACCCGACGTATTTCGGGCAATGACCAGTTCTTC. Looking up the rest from reference TRBV7-8 and TRBJ2-1 gives the full variable domain: GAGVSQSPRYKVAKRGQDVALRCDPISGHVSLFWYQQALGQGPEFLTYFQNEAQLDKSGLPSDRFFAERPEGSVSTLKIQRTQQEDSAVYLCASSTRRISGNDQFFGPGTRLTVL.

The genes are TRBV3-1 and TRBJ2-3; D is possibly TRBD1 or TRBD2 (5 bases each). Per germline, CDR1 LGHDT and CDR2 YNNKEL (reference sequence). V lost 0 bases to trimming and J lost 0 bases, with 7 bases between them. CDR3 length: 15 residues. In DNA form, the CDR3 reads TGTGCCAGCAGCCAAGACTGGGGGAGCACAGATACGCAGTATTTT. Its protein product is CASSQDWGSTDTQYF.

This clonotype was picked up a small number of times. CDR3 residues: CASSSADRSTYEQYF. The CDR3 DNA sequence: TGTGCCAGCAGTTCGGCGGACAGGAGCACCTACGAGCAGTACTTC. The chain combines TRBV12-3 or TRBV12-4 with TRBJ2-7; 7 nucleotides line up with TRBD1. The CDR3 has 15 amino acids. Trimming removed 4 bases from V and 2 bases from J; junction bases left unmatched: 8.

This clonotype has a count of ten or more. This chain links TRBV20-1 with TRBJ2-1; D tentatively reads TRBD1 or TRBD2 (6 bases each). The CDR3 runs 14 residues. Trimming cost V 6 bases and J 4 bases, with 16 bases left between them. Germline lookup yields CDR1 DFQATT and CDR2 SNEGSKA (reference sequence). In DNA form, the CDR3 reads TGCAGTGCCCCGGGGGCGGGGCGATACAATGAGCAGTTCTTC. It yields the protein CSAPGAGRYNEQFF.

On this clonotype: A much larger clone differs by one base, so this may be a read error. V gene TRBV11-1 combines with J gene TRBJ2-1, with TRBD2 matching over 7 bases. The V segment lost 1 base and the J segment 3 bases; nucleotides outside the gene matches: 12. CDR3 length: 18 residues. The V gene's germline CDR1 is SGHAT and CDR2 FQDESV (reference sequence). In DNA, the CDR3 is TGTGCCAGCAGCTTAGATGCCCCGCTAGCGGACTGCTACAATGAGCAGTTCTTC. It is translated as CASSLDAPLADCYNEQFF.

This clonotype occurred a few times. V is TRBV20-1 and J is TRBJ1-5; TRBD1 matches at 9 bases. The CDR3 consists of 16 residues. Germline V gene data show CDR1 as DFQATT and CDR2 as SNEGSKA (reference sequence). Losses at the gene ends were 1 base for V and 0 bases for J; bases not matched to a gene: 4. Written as DNA, the CDR3 is TGCAGTGCTAGAGGGGGACAGGGAAGTAGCAATCAGCCCCAGCATTTT. This gives the protein CSARGGQGSSNQPQHF.

This chain uses TRBV12-3 or TRBV12-4 with TRBJ1-6, with D perhaps matching TRBD1 (6 bases). The CDR3 sequence is 16 residues long. The V end was cut by 4 bases, the J end by 4 bases, with 14 bases between. CDR3 sequence: CASSSGPRGYNSPLHF. The DNA of the CDR3 is TGTGCCAGCAGTTCAGGCCCTAGGGGGTATAATTCACCCCTCCACTTT.

This clonotype was found many times. The CDR3 spells CASSLADYNEQFF. The CDR3 region has the DNA TGCGCCAGCAGCTTGGCAGACTACAATGAGCAGTTCTTC. J is TRBJ2-1 and V is TRBV5-1; D is undetermined. The CDR3 has 13 residues. The V gene's germline CDR1 is SGHRS and CDR2 YFSETQ. V was clipped by 0 bases and J by 3 bases, with 4 bases between them.

At least ten counts were recorded for this clonotype. CDR3 loop: CASSLDQGDYGYTF. CDR3 nucleotide sequence: TGTGCCAGCAGTTTAGATCAGGGGGACTATGGCTACACCTTC. The J gene is TRBJ1-2, the V gene TRBV28, with 7 bases identical to TRBD1. V lost 2 bases, J lost 3 bases, and 3 bases stayed unmatched. The CDR3 is 14 residues long. Germline assignment: CDR1 MDHEN and CDR2 SYDVKM.

The table lists this clonotype with many counts. The rearrangement uses TRBV7-9 and TRBJ2-1; 9 bases line up with TRBD2. The V gene end was trimmed by 1 base and the J gene end by 5 bases; junction bases not matched to a gene: 6. This CDR3 has 16 amino acids. Germline V gene data show CDR1 as SEHNR and CDR2 as FQNEAQ (reference sequence). The CDR3 reads CASSLGWASGDNEQFF. In DNA form, the CDR3 reads TGTGCCAGCAGCTTAGGGTGGGCTAGCGGGGACAATGAGCAGTTCTTC.

This clonotype showed up many times. The chain is built from TRBV7-9 and TRBJ2-2, with 9 bases that match TRBD1. The germline gives CDR1 SEHNR, CDR2 FQNEAQ (reference sequence). CDR3 length: 15 residues. Trimming cost V 6 bases and J 4 bases; bases outside gene matches: 6. The CDR3, as DNA: TGTGCCAGCAGATCCGGGACAGGGATCACCGGGGAGCTGTTTTTT. Translation: CASRSGTGITGELFF.

V gene TRBV2 combines with J gene TRBJ1-5, with TRBD1 as a possible D gene (5 bases). V was pared by 6 bases and J by 0 bases, with 15 bases between. Germline V gene lookup returns CDR1 SNHLY and CDR2 FYNNEI. The CDR3 consists of 16 residues. The CDR3 DNA reads TGTGCCAGCAGGGCGACGTTAGACAGTAGCAATCAGCCCCAGCATTTT. Protein sequence: CASRATLDSSNQPQHF.

This clonotype was counted at least ten times. The CDR3 bases are TGTGCCAGCAGCTTAGGCAGGGTAAACACCGGGGAGCTGTTTTTT. It yields the protein CASSLGRVNTGELFF. This chain links TRBV7-2 with TRBJ2-2; D possibly corresponds to TRBD1 (5 bases). The CDR3 runs to 15 residues. V dropped 1 base and J dropped 2 bases, with 8 bases sitting between them. Germline V CDR1 and CDR2: SGHTA, FQGNSA.

This clonotype was observed many times. V is TRBV28 and J is TRBJ2-4, with 11 positions matching TRBD2. CDR1 and CDR2 (germline): MDHEN, SYDVKM. The CDR3 sequence is 19 residues long. Trimming removed 5 bases from V and 0 bases from J; junction bases left unmatched: 12. CDR3 loop: CASSHQGTSGTIAKNIQYF. The CDR3 DNA reads TGTGCCAGCAGTCATCAAGGGACTAGCGGTACGATAGCCAAAAACATTCAGTACTTC. Combining the CDR3 with reference TRBV28 and TRBJ2-4 gives the whole variable domain DVKVTQSSRYLVKRTGEKVFLECVQDMDHENMFWYRQDPGLGLRLIYFSYDVKMKEKGDIPEGYSVSREKKERFSLILESASTNQTSMYLCASSHQGTSGTIAKNIQYFGAGTRLSVL.

As concerns this clonotype: It may be a read error: a sequence one base away is much more abundant. This rearrangement joins TRBV11-2 to TRBJ2-3; perhaps TRBD2 as D (5 bases). This CDR3 comprises 14 residues. Germline CDR1 reads SGHAT; CDR2 reads FQNNGV. The CDR3 is CATSPGIGGDTQYF. The CDR3 DNA sequence: TGTGCCACCAGCCCGGGGATAGGCGGAGATACGCAGTATTTT. The variable domain in full, with the rest retrieved from reference TRBV11-2 and TRBJ2-3, is EAGVAQSPRYKIIEKRQSVAFWCNPISGHATLYWYQQILGQGPKLLIQFQNNGVVDDSQLPKDRFSAERLKGVDSTLKIQPAKLEDSAVYLCATSPGIGGDTQYFGPGTRLTVL.

This clonotype was recorded at least ten times. The chain links TRBV29-1 to TRBJ1-1, with no clear D. V was shortened by 0 bases and J by 0 bases, with 11 bases between the two germline ends. Germline CDR1 is SQVTM and CDR2 is ANQGSEA. This CDR3 has 15 amino acids. DNA for the CDR3: TGCAGCGTTGAAGAATCGGGAATCATGAACACTGAAGCTTTCTTT. Translation gives CSVEESGIMNTEAFF.

V usage is TRBV20-1 and J usage is TRBJ2-3, with D perhaps TRBD1 (6 bases). V lost 6 bases, J lost 6 bases, and 7 bases lay in between. CDR3 length: 10 amino acids. Germline V lookup: CDR1 DFQATT, CDR2 SNEGSKA (reference sequence). DNA of the CDR3: TGCAGTGCAAGGGGGGATACGCAGTATTTT. This encodes CSARGDTQYF.

This clonotype was recorded many times. The rearrangement joins TRBV28 to TRBJ2-7, with D perhaps assigned TRBD1 or TRBD2 (5 bases each). The CDR3 runs to 15 residues. Germline V lookup: CDR1 MDHEN, CDR2 SYDVKM. V was trimmed by 5 bases and J by 6 bases, leaving 20 bases between them. DNA for the CDR3: TGTGCCAGCAGTATTACCCGGGACCTCCCCGGCGAGCAGTACTTC. Its protein product is CASSITRDLPGEQYF.

The sample holds many counts of this clonotype. The chain carries TRBV15 and TRBJ2-7; D gene unclear. Germline CDR1 reads LNHNV; CDR2 reads YYDKDF (reference sequence). Trimming shortened V by 9 bases and J by 0 bases, and 9 bases separated the two germline ends. The length of the CDR3 is 12 residues. The DNA for the CDR3 is TGTGCCACTCTGGACGGCTCCTACGAGCAGTACTTC. Translating it yields CATLDGSYEQYF.

This chain uses TRBV9 with TRBJ2-7; D may be TRBD1 or TRBD2 (6 bases each). Trimming removed 3 bases at V and 1 base at J, with 17 bases between. The length of the CDR3 is 16 residues. Germline V gene lookup returns CDR1 SGDLS and CDR2 YYNGEE. For the CDR3, the DNA is TGTGCCAGCAGCGGCGAGGCGGGACACGGTTCCTACGAGCAGTACTTC. Protein: CASSGEAGHGSYEQYF.

This clonotype was picked up many times. The chain links TRBV4-2 to TRBJ2-7; possibly TRBD2 for D (5 bases). This CDR3 contains 15 residues. Germline CDR1 and CDR2: LGHNA and YNFKEQ. Trimming pared 0 bases from V and 4 bases from J, leaving 13 bases between. This chain's CDR3 is CASSQEREEWYEQYF. The CDR3, as DNA: TGTGCCAGCAGCCAAGAGAGGGAAGAATGGTACGAGCAGTACTTC.

The chain links TRBV18 to TRBJ2-6, with 13 bases identical to TRBD2. V was clipped by 6 bases and J by 2 bases; unmatched bases: 7. This CDR3 comprises 18 residues. CDR1 KGHSH and CDR2 LQKENI come from the germline V gene. The CDR3 nucleotides are TGTGCCAGCTCCCCCGGGACTAGCGGGATCCCTGGGGCCAACGTCCTGACTTTC. Encoded protein: CASSPGTSGIPGANVLTF.